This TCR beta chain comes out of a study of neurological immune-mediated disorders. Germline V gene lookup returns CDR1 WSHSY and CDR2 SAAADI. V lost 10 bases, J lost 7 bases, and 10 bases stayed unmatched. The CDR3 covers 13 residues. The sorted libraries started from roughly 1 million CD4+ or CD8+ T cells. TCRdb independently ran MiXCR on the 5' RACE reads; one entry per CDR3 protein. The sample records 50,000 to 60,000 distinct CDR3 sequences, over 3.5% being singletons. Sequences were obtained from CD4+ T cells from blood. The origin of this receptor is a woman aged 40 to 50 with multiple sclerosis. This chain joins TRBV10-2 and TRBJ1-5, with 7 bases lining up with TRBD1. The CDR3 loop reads CATLTGWGQPQHF. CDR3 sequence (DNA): TGCGCCACCTTGACAGGGTGGGGACAGCCCCAGCATTTT.